These 27 T cell receptor beta chains came from one sample sequenced in a study of T-cell reconstitution after alpha-beta-depleted transplantation in children. The library targeted TCRbeta and was prepared with unique molecular identifiers. Each CDR3 protein gets one entry after TCRdb re-called the PCR reads with MiXCR. Among 450,000 to 550,000 distinct CDR3 sequences listed, about 10% were seen once. Material: PBMCs, mostly from graft donor cells, obtained 180 days after TCRalphabeta/CD19-depleted stem cell transplant. The receptors originated from a female patient aged 2-10 years who had a stem cell transplant for aplastic anemia, so the T cells may come from the graft donor.

The chain is built from TRBV5-6 and TRBJ2-5; 9 positions agree with TRBD2. Germline V gene data show CDR1 as SGHDT and CDR2 as YYEEEE. The CDR3 extends over 13 amino acids. V was clipped by 9 bases and J by 5 bases; unmatched bases: 8. The CDR3: CATRGLAGETQYF. Written as DNA, the CDR3 is TGTGCCACCAGGGGACTAGCAGGGGAGACCCAGTACTTC.

The V and J genes are TRBV28 and TRBJ2-7; 7 bases align to TRBD1. This CDR3 contains 16 residues. The J segment lost 0 bases and the V segment lost 5 bases, leaving 10 bases of the junction unmatched. Germline V gene data show CDR1 as MDHEN and CDR2 as SYDVKM. As DNA, the CDR3 is TGTGCCAGCAGTGACAGGGTAGCGCCGACCTCCTACGAGCAGTACTTC. Protein: CASSDRVAPTSYEQYF.

With regard to this clonotype: A much larger clone differs from this one at a single base, so this may be a read error. The chain uses TRBV5-1 and TRBJ2-1; D perhaps matches TRBD2 (6 bases). This CDR3 has 14 residues. Germline lookup yields CDR1 SGHRS and CDR2 YFSETQ. In DNA, the CDR3 is TGCGCCAGCTTTTCCAGGGACTCCTACACTGAGCAGTTCTTC. The encoded protein is CASFSRDSYTEQFF.

There are a few counts of this clonotype. The V and J genes are TRBV4-2 and TRBJ1-2, with TRBD1 identical over 11 bases. Trimming removed 4 bases from V and 4 bases from J; junction bases left unmatched: 11. Germline values: CDR1 LGHNA, CDR2 YNFKEQ. The CDR3 consists of 17 residues. CDR3 sequence reads: CASSPAGSGQGVYGYTF. For the CDR3, the DNA is TGTGCCAGCAGCCCAGCGGGTTCGGGACAGGGGGTCTATGGCTACACCTTC.

The sample holds a few counts of this clonotype. V gene TRBV6-5 combines with J gene TRBJ2-3; 10 bases line up with TRBD1. Germline V gene lookup returns CDR1 MNHEY and CDR2 SVGAGI. This CDR3 is 18 amino acids long. V lost 2 bases and J lost 3; bases outside the gene matches: 11. This CDR3 reads CASSYETAGTGETDTQYF. CDR3 coding DNA: TGTGCCAGCAGTTACGAAACGGCGGGGACAGGGGAAACAGATACGCAGTATTTT.

The V call is TRBV11-2, the J call TRBJ2-6, with 8 bases matching TRBD1. The CDR3 loop spans 14 amino acids. V was clipped by 1 base and J by 11 bases; unmatched bases: 4. CDR1 is SGHAT, CDR2 FQNNGV, per germline. Here the CDR3 DNA reads TGTGCCAGCAGCTTAGGGGACAGGCTGGACGTCCTGACTTTC. This sequence encodes CASSLGDRLDVLTF.

There are a few counts of this clonotype. The chain links TRBV20-1 to TRBJ1-1; tentatively, D is TRBD1 (5 bases). Trimming pared 3 bases from V and 11 bases from J, leaving 10 bases between. Germline V lookup: CDR1 DFQATT, CDR2 SNEGSKA (reference sequence). The CDR3 spans 10 residues. Here the CDR3 reads CSARGQGAFF. CDR3 DNA: TGCAGTGCTAGGGGGCAGGGCGCTTTCTTT.

The V call is TRBV6-2 or TRBV6-3, the J call TRBJ2-7; D may be TRBD2 (6 bases). Trimming pared 9 bases from V and 3 bases from J, leaving 15 bases between. This CDR3 contains 13 residues. The germline V gene has CDR1 MNHEY and CDR2 SVGEGT. CDR3: CARRSGPNYEQYF. DNA for the CDR3: TGTGCCAGACGGAGCGGGCCAAACTACGAGCAGTACTTC.

V usage is TRBV7-9 and J usage is TRBJ1-2; 7 positions match TRBD1. After removal of 5 bases from V and 6 bases from J, the junction contained 9 bases not matched to a gene. From germline, CDR1 is SEHNR and CDR2 FQNEAQ (reference sequence). This CDR3 has 14 residues. The DNA of the CDR3 is TGTGCCAGCAGCCCAGACCCTGGACAGGATGGCTACACCTTC. It specifies CASSPDPGQDGYTF. The whole variable domain, remainder taken from reference TRBV7-9 and TRBJ1-2, is DTGVSQNPRHKITKRGQNVTFRCDPISEHNRLYWYRQTLGQGPEFLTYFQNEAQLEKSRLLSDRFSAERPKGSFSTLEIQRTEQGDSAMYLCASSPDPGQDGYTFGSGTRLTVV.

The chain carries TRBV18 and TRBJ2-1; D is perhaps TRBD1 (6 bases). With 5 bases removed from V and 4 bases from J, the gap between germline ends came to 12 bases. This CDR3 has 14 amino acids. Germline CDR1 and CDR2: KGHSH and LQKENI. CDR3 region: CASSRVGTYNEQFF. The CDR3, as DNA: TGTGCCAGCTCAAGGGTTGGGACATACAATGAGCAGTTCTTC.

This clonotype was counted between two and nine times. V gene TRBV9 combines with J gene TRBJ2-7, with D unresolved. Trimming stripped 0 bases from V and 1 base from J, with 11 bases between. CDR1 and CDR2 (germline): SGDLS, YYNGEE. The CDR3 is made up of 15 amino acids. The CDR3 reads CASSVESLPSYEQYV. Written as DNA, the CDR3 is TGTGCCAGCAGCGTAGAATCGCTCCCTTCCTACGAGCAGTACGTC.

This clonotype has at least ten counts. V and J are TRBV24-1 and TRBJ2-7; a possible D gene is TRBD1 (5 bases). This CDR3 comprises 13 residues. The germline CDR1 and CDR2 sequences are KGHDR and SFDVKD. The V end lost 7 bases, the J end lost 3 bases, and 12 bases lay between the germline ends. This CDR3 reads CATSRGQNYEQYF. CDR3 sequence (DNA): TGTGCCACCAGCCGCGGACAAAACTACGAGCAGTACTTC.

This clonotype was seen ten or more times. The chain recombines TRBV29-1 with TRBJ2-5; the D gene is possibly TRBD2 (8 bases). Germline assignment: CDR1 SQVTM and CDR2 ANQGSEA. The germline V and J ends were trimmed by 7 bases and 5 bases, with 14 bases remaining between them. This CDR3 comprises 12 residues. As DNA, the CDR3 is TGCAGCGCGGGAGGGGGCCGTGAGACCCAGTACTTC. Translation: CSAGGGRETQYF.

This clonotype turned up a few times. The chain employs TRBV7-6 and TRBJ2-3, with 8 bases lining up with TRBD2. Unmatched junction bases numbered 10, after V lost 5 bases and J lost 0 bases. CDR1 is SGHVS and CDR2 is FNYEAQ in the germline V gene. This CDR3 is 17 amino acids long. CDR3 sequence reads: CASSIQGPSGSTDTQYF. In DNA form, the CDR3 reads TGTGCCAGCAGCATCCAAGGGCCTAGCGGGAGCACAGATACGCAGTATTTT.

This clonotype was seen repeatedly, ten times or more. The chain combines TRBV5-5 with TRBJ2-7; 7 bases map to TRBD1. Germline CDR1 reads SGHKS; CDR2 reads YYEKEE (reference sequence). The CDR3 consists of 15 residues. The V and J ends lost 4 bases and 0 bases, in that order; junction bases with no gene match: 7. The CDR3 DNA sequence: TGTGCCAGCAGCGCCGGGACAGAGAGCTCCTACGAGCAGTACTTC. Its translation is CASSAGTESSYEQYF.

The table lists this clonotype with many counts. This sequence joins TRBV20-1 and TRBJ2-5, with TRBD2 matching 9 bases. V trimming: 3 bases; J trimming: 0 bases; junction bases outside the gene matches: 2. There are 14 residues in the CDR3. CDR1 is DFQATT and CDR2 is SNEGSKA in the germline V gene (reference sequence). CDR3 in amino acids: CSASRLADQETQYF. DNA of the CDR3: TGCAGTGCTAGCAGACTAGCGGACCAAGAGACCCAGTACTTC.

In its sample, this clonotype was seen many times. The CDR3 region is CSATSRATNEKLFF. The CDR3, as DNA: TGCAGTGCTACCTCGAGGGCAACTAATGAAAAACTGTTTTTT. The rearrangement links TRBV20-1 to TRBJ1-4; D gene ambiguous. This CDR3 is built from 14 residues. Germline CDR1 DFQATT, CDR2 SNEGSKA (reference sequence). V was cut by 4 bases and J by 0 bases, with 9 bases left in between.

This clonotype was observed a handful of times. The chain employs TRBV19 and TRBJ2-5, with 12 bases fitting TRBD2. Per germline, CDR1 LNHDA and CDR2 SQIVND (reference sequence). The V and J ends lost 4 bases and 7 bases, in that order; junction bases with no gene match: 10. The CDR3 has 16 amino acids. DNA for the CDR3: TGTGCCAGTAGTACTCCGACTAGCGGGAGATGGGGGACCCAGTACTTC. Its protein is CASSTPTSGRWGTQYF.

This clonotype occurred a few times. This chain joins TRBV7-8 and TRBJ2-7; D assignment may be TRBD1 or TRBD2 (6 bases each). The length of the CDR3 is 15 residues. Germline V lookup: CDR1 SGHVS, CDR2 FQNEAQ. V lost 4 bases to trimming and J lost 4 bases, with 17 bases between them. The CDR3 loop reads CASSYLTGAVYEQYF. The CDR3 DNA reads TGTGCCAGCAGCTACCTAACGGGGGCGGTTTACGAGCAGTACTTC.

This clonotype was picked up many times. This CDR3 is CASSHPSGSNEQFF. CDR3 nucleotides: TGTGCCAGCAGCCATCCTAGCGGGAGCAATGAGCAGTTCTTC. The chain carries TRBV4-2 and TRBJ2-1; 10 nucleotides agree with TRBD2. This CDR3 spans 14 amino acids. CDR1 and CDR2 (germline): LGHNA, YNFKEQ. J was trimmed by 6 bases and V by 3 bases; bases with no gene match: 2.

In this sample, this clonotype turned up a few times. This chain joins TRBV7-2 and TRBJ2-1, with TRBD2 matching 9 bases. Losses at the gene ends were 8 bases for V and 4 bases for J; bases not matched to a gene: 9. The CDR3 extends over 15 amino acids. Per germline, CDR1 SGHTA and CDR2 FQGNSA. The CDR3 is CASLQISGSYNEQFF. The CDR3 DNA reads TGTGCCAGCCTTCAAATTAGCGGGAGTTACAATGAGCAGTTCTTC.

This clonotype has only a few counts. The chain combines TRBV5-6 with TRBJ2-7, with 8 bases matching TRBD2. The trim removed 6 bases at V and 7 bases at J, leaving 9 bases unmatched. The germline V gene encodes CDR1 SGHDT and CDR2 YYEEEE. CDR3 length: 13 residues. CDR3 coding DNA: TGTGCCAGCAACCTTAGACGGGGGGGGGAGCAGTACGTC. Its protein product is CASNLRRGGEQYV.

This chain uses TRBV28 with TRBJ2-1; D not resolved. Per germline, CDR1 MDHEN and CDR2 SYDVKM. CDR3 length: 16 residues. V was pared by 4 bases and J by 1 base, with 14 bases between. The CDR3 nucleotides read TGTGCCAGCAGTTCTCCAAGGGAAGTGTCCTACAATGAGCAGTTCTTC. It translates to CASSSPREVSYNEQFF.

This chain uses TRBV4-2 with TRBJ2-6; unclear D gene. The V end lost 5 bases, the J end lost 0 bases, and 11 bases lay between the germline ends. This CDR3 has 16 amino acids. In germline, CDR1 is LGHNA, CDR2 YNFKEQ. The CDR3 nucleotides read TGTGCCAGCAGCGCCCGAAGTAGCTCTGGGGCCAACGTCCTGACTTTC. It codes for CASSARSSSGANVLTF.

This chain uses TRBV29-1 with TRBJ2-1; TRBD2 might be the D (5 bases). The CDR3 has 15 amino acids. Per the germline V gene, CDR1 is SQVTM and CDR2 is ANQGSEA. V lost 0 bases and J 4 bases, leaving 13 bases between the germline ends. The CDR3 is CSVEDPTRSYNEQFF. The CDR3 DNA sequence: TGCAGCGTTGAAGACCCCACTAGATCTTACAATGAGCAGTTCTTC.

This clonotype was counted only a few times. The rearrangement joins TRBV12-3 or TRBV12-4 to TRBJ2-5, with 9 bases aligning to TRBD1. With V trimmed by 3 bases and J by 7 bases, 6 bases remained unmatched. This CDR3 is 14 amino acids long. DNA of the CDR3: TGTGCCAGCAGTTTCGGACAGGGGCAACCGACCCAGTACTTC. Its protein is CASSFGQGQPTQYF.

The chain couples TRBV5-5 to TRBJ2-5, with TRBD2 matching 8 bases. CDR3 length: 15 residues. Germline loops: CDR1 SGHKS, CDR2 YYEKEE (reference sequence). V dropped 4 bases and J dropped 4; count of bases not matched to a gene: 9. This CDR3 reads CASSPLAGKGETQYF. For the CDR3, the DNA is TGTGCCAGCAGCCCCCTAGCGGGCAAGGGAGAGACCCAGTACTTC.